This TCR beta chain stems from a study of blood T cell repertoires in COVID-19 (dated by TCRdb to 2020 to 2021). Regarding the study in general: Collaborator samples came from the United States, Italy and Spain and covered acute and convalescent phases of COVID-19. Subjects who had been exposed to COVID-19, were actively infected with it, or had recovered from it provided the deeply sampled blood TCRbeta repertoires that made up the dataset. The material from the prospective study consisted of cDNA or gDNA derived from T cells, B-cell-depleted T cells, or PBMCs. Nearly every sample came with metadata listing a de-identified subject ID, COVID-19 status, age in years and sex. A freely available public database, intended as a resource for researchers studying the immune response to SARS-CoV-2, is where the repertoires were released. The samples were drawn from two sources: the first 160 participants of the ongoing ImmuneRACE study, and some 1,300 subjects contributed by 6 global collaborators. HLA class I and class II types, where available, came from metadata supplied by the sample provider rather than from assay-based typing.

TCRbeta CDR3 regions were amplified from genomic DNA using the immunoSEQ Assay, a bias-controlled multiplex PCR. The study's own analysis went as follows. The number of nucleated cells in each sample was estimated by amplification of reference gene primers within the assay. Sequence reads were collapsed and filtered to measure the absolute abundance of every unique TCRbeta CDR3 rearrangement. For each sample, productive Simpson clonality was calculated as the square root of Simpson's diversity index over productive rearrangements. TCRdb stores this immuneACCESS table with in-frame sequences only. Part of the clones is absent; in the studies checked, under half of the shortfall reflects unresolved V genes, and no reason is known for the rest. The V and J calls and the clone size are those of that table, but D and trimming were determined from the DNA. The table for this sample lists fewer than 300,000 clones; 80% to 90% of them were counted only once. Over 9.5% of the sample comes from the top ten.

Overall study outcomes, separate from this receptor: How much clinical and demographic metadata was included differed by source and by participant, and the metadata was provided uncurated.

At one collaborating source in Seattle, patients were enrolled during active infection and were followed longitudinally through the course of disease. The collaborating institutions used their own protocols to collect whole blood in K2EDTA tubes. For TCRbeta analysis, collaborators shipped samples in one of three forms: frozen whole blood, isolated PBMCs, or DNA extracted from either of those sample types. A single count supports this clone. The antigen it binds to is not known. No much larger clonotype is one base removed from it; base qualities were not supplied. Compared with germline, V lacks 4 bases and J lacks 6 bases; bases without a gene match: 6. The CDR3 spans 17 residues, from the cysteine through the phenylalanine. Just the 51-base CDR3 DNA is kept, in frame starting at base 1. CDR1 SGHTA and CDR2 FQGNSA are derived from the germline V gene.

The receptor was isolated from a woman aged 25-40 years with COVID-19, enrolled during active disease. The chain uses TRBV7-2 and TRBJ2-2; 15 junctional bases match TRBD2. The sample consisted of peripheral blood. CDR3 region: CASSSDWTSGGAGELFF. The nucleotide sequence reads TGTGCCAGCAGCTCCGATTGGACTAGCGGGGGGGCCGGGGAGCTGTTTTTT.